Sequencing of this T cell receptor beta chain was carried out in a study of control samples from healthy donors and cancer patients. Assay: immunoSEQ multiplex PCR; the TCRdb copy retains only in-frame clones and omits some. The sample lists roughly 40,000 clones, around 90% occurring once. The CDR3 contains 14 residues. V shed 5 bases, J shed 1 base, and the junction held 4 bases outside the gene matches. Germline-derived CDR1 and CDR2 are KGHSH and LQKENI. Sequencing used blood. This rearrangement joins TRBV18 to TRBJ1-1; 7 nucleotides agree with TRBD1. This sequence originates from a woman in her forties or fifties in good health. For the CDR3, the DNA is TGTGCCAGCTCATCTCGGACAGGGAACACTGAAGCTTTCTTT. This sequence encodes CASSSRTGNTEAFF.